One and the same sample provided the 25 T cell receptor beta chains below, sequenced in a study of T cell responses to AZD1222 COVID-19 vaccine. TCRdb's copy holds only in-frame clones and misses some; the assay was immunoSEQ multiplex PCR. The data show more than 85,000 clones, with approximately 90% seen just once and 4% to 6% held by the top ten. Sequences were derived from peripheral blood, sampled on day 0 of AZD1222 vaccination. Source of these receptors: an adult in good health.

The genes are TRBV5-1 and TRBJ1-2; D gene unclear. V was trimmed by 0 bases and J by 2 bases, leaving 5 bases between them. Germline CDR1 reads SGHRS; CDR2 reads YFSETQ. This CDR3 has 13 amino acids. Written as DNA, the CDR3 is TGCGCCAGCAGCTTGGGAGGGAACTATGGCTACACCTTC. Translation gives CASSLGGNYGYTF.

The CDR3 protein is CASRKQGLSWAFF. For the CDR3, the DNA is TGTGCCAGCCGCAAACAGGGTCTTAGTTGGGCTTTCTTT. The chain couples TRBV6-5 to TRBJ1-1; TRBD1 might be the D (6 bases). V lost 8 bases and J 11 bases, leaving 21 bases between the germline ends. This CDR3 is built from 13 residues. Germline V gene lookup returns CDR1 MNHEY and CDR2 SVGAGI.

The rearrangement uses TRBV6-2 or TRBV6-3 and TRBJ1-1; tentatively, D is TRBD1 (5 bases). V gave up 6 bases and J gave up 2 bases, with 16 bases separating them. The CDR3 consists of 15 residues. The germline gives CDR1 MNHEY, CDR2 SVGEGT. CDR3 in DNA: TGTGCCAGCAGCCCACCAGGGTTTCGAAACACTGAAGCTTTCTTT. The encoded protein is CASSPPGFRNTEAFF.

The gene calls are TRBV3-1 (or the pseudogene TRBV3-2) and TRBJ1-4; unclear D gene. This CDR3 spans 14 amino acids. The germline V and J ends were trimmed by 1 base and 1 base, with 4 bases remaining between them. Germline assignment: CDR1 LGHDT and CDR2 YNNKEL (reference sequence). The DNA for the CDR3 is TGTGCCAGCAGCCAAGTGATAACTAATGAAAAACTGTTTTTT. Protein: CASSQVITNEKLFF.

This clone showed up just once. The chain links TRBV7-3 to TRBJ1-2; TRBD1 agrees at 8 bases. V was clipped by 5 bases and J by 2 bases; unmatched bases: 7. CDR1 SGHTA and CDR2 FQGTGA come from the germline V gene. The CDR3 contains 15 residues. Here the CDR3 DNA reads TGTGCCAGCAGCCCCGGGACAGGACTAAACTATGGCTACACCTTC. It specifies CASSPGTGLNYGYTF.

V and J are TRBV15 and TRBJ2-3; 7 bases align to TRBD2. This CDR3 spans 16 amino acids. The germline V gene has CDR1 LNHNV and CDR2 YYDKDF (reference sequence). Trimming removed 0 bases from V and 3 bases from J; junction bases left unmatched: 6. The CDR3 spells CATSRELALRTDTQYF. CDR3 nucleotide sequence: TGTGCCACCAGCAGAGAACTAGCGCTCAGGACAGATACGCAGTATTTT.

V is TRBV18 and J is TRBJ2-7; D gene uncertain. This CDR3 has 13 amino acids. Germline CDR1 and CDR2: KGHSH and LQKENI. The germline V and J ends were trimmed by 2 bases and 7 bases, with 12 bases remaining between them. CDR3 sequence (DNA): TGTGCCAGCTCACCAGAGCAGGATAGGGAGCAGTACTTC. As protein: CASSPEQDREQYF.

CDR3 in DNA: TGTGCCAGTAGTGGGACTAGCGGGAGGGGGAATGAGCAGTTCTTC. As protein: CASSGTSGRGNEQFF. The chain recombines TRBV19 with TRBJ2-1; 16 bases are a match to TRBD2. CDR1 is LNHDA and CDR2 is SQIVND in the germline V gene (reference sequence). This CDR3 is built from 15 residues. V was pared by 5 bases and J by 7 bases, with 2 bases of the junction left unmatched.

The chain uses TRBV7-2 and TRBJ1-1, with D unresolved. The CDR3 is made up of 14 amino acids. Germline V lookup: CDR1 SGHTA, CDR2 FQGNSA. The V and J ends lost 2 bases and 1 base respectively, with 8 bases between them. CDR3 in DNA: TGTGCCAGCAGCTTATTCCCAGGGAACACTGAAGCTTTCTTT. It codes for CASSLFPGNTEAFF.

The rearrangement links TRBV7-9 to TRBJ2-7; 8 bases agree with TRBD1. Germline V gene lookup returns CDR1 SEHNR and CDR2 FQNEAQ (reference sequence). The CDR3 has 14 residues. Trimming at V came to 5 bases and at J to 2 bases, leaving 5 bases not matched to a gene. The CDR3 DNA follows: TGTGCCAGCAGCGGCCCGGGACAGGCCTACGAGCAGTACTTC. Translation gives CASSGPGQAYEQYF.

This clone occurred a few times. V and J are TRBV7-2 and TRBJ1-5, with D hard to call. This CDR3 spans 14 amino acids. Per germline, CDR1 SGHTA and CDR2 FQGNSA. Trimming stripped 4 bases from V and 1 base from J, with 8 bases between. The CDR3 protein is CASSSRESNQPQHF. The CDR3 DNA reads TGTGCCAGCAGCTCCCGGGAAAGCAATCAGCCCCAGCATTTT. The variable domain in full, with the rest retrieved from reference TRBV7-2 and TRBJ1-5, is GAGVSQSPSNKVTEKGKDVELRCDPISGHTALYWYRQSLGQGLEFLIYFQGNSAPDKSGLPSDRFSAERTGGSVSTLTIQRTQQEDSAVYLCASSSRESNQPQHFGDGTRLSIL.

CDR3 loop: CASSQDPLRTEAFF. For the CDR3, the DNA is TGTGCCAGCAGCCAAGACCCCTTAAGGACTGAAGCTTTCTTT. The chain employs TRBV3-1 (or the pseudogene TRBV3-2) and TRBJ1-1; D is uncertain. The CDR3 length is 14 residues. V lost 0 bases and J 5 bases, leaving 10 bases between the germline ends. From germline, CDR1 is LGHDT and CDR2 YNNKEL (reference sequence).

V gene TRBV2 combines with J gene TRBJ1-5, with unresolved D. The CDR3 has 12 residues. Trimming removed 4 bases from V and 6 bases from J, with 7 bases in between. The germline V gene has CDR1 SNHLY and CDR2 FYNNEI. The CDR3 coding sequence is TGTGCCAGCAGTGCTGAGCCTCAGCCCCAGCATTTT. Amino acid sequence: CASSAEPQPQHF.

The chain links TRBV7-2 to TRBJ2-2; the D is unclear. The CDR3 has 17 amino acids. V gave up 2 bases and J gave up 0 bases, with 13 bases separating them. CDR1 and CDR2 (germline): SGHTA, FQGNSA. The CDR3 DNA follows: TGTGCCAGCAGCTTATTTACGCTGGTCTCGAACACCGGGGAGCTGTTTTTT. Translation: CASSLFTLVSNTGELFF.

The V call is TRBV10-3, the J call TRBJ2-7; D is tentatively TRBD1 or TRBD2 (5 bases each). This CDR3 has 15 amino acids. The ends were cut back, 2 bases at V and 1 base at J, with 12 bases in the middle. CDR1 is ENHRY, CDR2 SYGVKD, per germline. CDR3 nucleotides: TGTGCCATCAGTGAGGCCTCGGGGCGGTCCTACGAGCAGTACTTC. It is translated as CAISEASGRSYEQYF.

The chain is built from TRBV29-1 and TRBJ2-6, with TRBD1 matching over 9 bases. The CDR3 consists of 17 residues. Trimming took 6 bases from V and 0 from J; bases not matched to a gene: 9. The germline CDR1 and CDR2 sequences are SQVTM and ANQGSEA. Here the CDR3 DNA reads TGCAGCGTCCCTCGGGACAGGGCACTCTCTGGGGCCAACGTCCTGACTTTC. It yields the protein CSVPRDRALSGANVLTF.

Note on this clone: The junction shows a germline mismatch at one end, possibly a read error. The V gene is TRBV7-9, the J gene TRBJ1-2; D perhaps matches TRBD1 (6 bases). Germline-derived CDR1 and CDR2 are SEHNR and FQNEAQ (reference sequence). The CDR3 spans 14 residues. The CDR3 nucleotides are TGTGCCAGCAGCCCAACGTTCGGGGGCGCAGGGACATCCTTC. Encoded protein: CASSPTFGGAGTSF.

The chain employs TRBV7-2 and TRBJ2-7; D gene unclear. With 1 base removed from V and 2 bases from J, the gap between germline ends came to 9 bases. The CDR3 loop spans 14 amino acids. Germline CDR1 reads SGHTA; CDR2 reads FQGNSA. The CDR3 loop is CASSLDHGPYEQYF. The CDR3 DNA reads TGTGCCAGCAGCTTAGACCACGGACCCTACGAGCAGTACTTC.

The chain uses TRBV11-2 and TRBJ2-5; perhaps TRBD1 as D (6 bases). Deletions cut 0 bases from V and 5 bases from J, with 19 bases between. CDR1 is SGHAT, CDR2 FQNNGV, per germline. The length of the CDR3 is 17 residues. CDR3 region: CASSLDPPQGRGETQYF. CDR3 bases: TGTGCCAGCAGCTTAGATCCCCCCCAGGGGAGAGGGGAGACCCAGTACTTC. The whole variable domain, remainder taken from reference TRBV11-2 and TRBJ2-5, is EAGVAQSPRYKIIEKRQSVAFWCNPISGHATLYWYQQILGQGPKLLIQFQNNGVVDDSQLPKDRFSAERLKGVDSTLKIQPAKLEDSAVYLCASSLDPPQGRGETQYFGPGTRLLVL.

The CDR3 sequence is CATPTSSGNTIYF. As DNA, the CDR3 is TGTGCCACCCCTACGTCCTCTGGAAACACCATATATTTT. The genes are TRBV19 and TRBJ1-3; D is unclear. Germline loops: CDR1 LNHDA, CDR2 SQIVND (reference sequence). The CDR3 runs 13 residues. V lost 10 bases and J 0 bases, leaving 10 bases between the germline ends.

The chain links TRBV18 to TRBJ1-2; 9 bases are shared with TRBD1. J was trimmed by 8 bases and V by 5 bases; bases with no gene match: 9. Looked up from germline, CDR1 is KGHSH and CDR2 is LQKENI. There are 14 residues in the CDR3. The CDR3 bases are TGTGCCAGCTCAAGGCCGGGACAGGGAAACGGCTACACCTTC. Its translation: CASSRPGQGNGYTF.

This clone turned up a few times. J is TRBJ1-1 and V is TRBV28; possible D gene TRBD1, 5 bases. The CDR3 covers 14 residues. Germline V gene sequence: CDR1 MDHEN, CDR2 SYDVKM. The V end was cut by 3 bases, the J end by 5 bases, with 13 bases between. The CDR3 DNA sequence: TGTGCCAGCAGTTTCCCAGGGCGTGGAACTGAAGCTTTCTTT. Translating gives CASSFPGRGTEAFF.

This clone has just one count. The chain carries TRBV18 and TRBJ2-7; D assignment may be TRBD1 or TRBD2 (5 bases each). Trimming shortened V by 5 bases and J by 6 bases, and 17 bases separated the two germline ends. The CDR3 is 14 amino acids. In germline, CDR1 is KGHSH, CDR2 LQKENI. The CDR3 region is CASSIGLRGGEQYF. CDR3 sequence (DNA): TGTGCCAGCTCAATAGGACTGAGGGGCGGCGAGCAGTACTTC.

The rearrangement uses TRBV30 and TRBJ2-1; D is uncertain. The CDR3 covers 12 residues. The V end lost 2 bases, the J end lost 9 bases, and 11 bases lay between the germline ends. Germline V gives CDR1 GTSNPN, CDR2 SVGIG (reference sequence). CDR3 protein: CAWSPTTSEQFF. CDR3 DNA sequence: TGTGCCTGGAGTCCCACAACCAGTGAGCAGTTCTTC.

The CDR3 DNA sequence: TGTGCCAGCAGGCCCGGGACAGGGACTAACTATGGCTACACCTTC. Its protein product is CASRPGTGTNYGYTF. This chain uses TRBV6-6 with TRBJ1-2; 9 bases map to TRBD1. Germline trimming cut 6 bases from V and 0 bases from J; bases unmatched to any gene: 5. CDR1 is MNHNY and CDR2 is SVGAGI in the germline V gene (reference sequence). CDR3 length equals 15 residues.